This T cell receptor beta chain was obtained from a study of T cell clonotyping in hematopoietic cell transplantation. Overall study: Cytoreduction preceded collection of pretransplant recipient samples. Study conclusions and caveats: Graft donor and pretransplant recipient Inverse Simpson Index values predicted broader posttransplant TCR diversity.

About this clone itself: Its specificity is unknown.

The CDR3 totals 11 residues. CDR1 and CDR2 (germline): DFQATT, SNEGSKA (reference sequence). V was trimmed by 0 bases and J by 12 bases, leaving 11 bases between them. Stated time point: recipient sample about 28 days before transplant, after cytoreduction. Generated by immunoSEQ multiplex PCR, the TCRdb table keeps only in-frame clones and is missing some. The sample contains 25,000 to 35,000 clones, 60% to 80% of which appear only once. The sequence was obtained from a man aged 50-60 years with myelodysplastic syndrome. Some clones in this sample may be carry-over from other donors' samples. The sample in question was peripheral blood mononuclear cells, obtained before stem cell transplant. The chain carries TRBV20-1 and TRBJ1-2; perhaps TRBD1 as D (5 bases). The CDR3 sequence: CSAREKGQNTF. The CDR3 bases are TGCAGTGCTAGAGAAAAGGGGCAGAACACCTTC.